The TCR beta chain under discussion was sequenced for a study of blood T cell repertoires in COVID-19 (dated by TCRdb to 2019 to 2021). Looking at the study overall: Collaborator samples came from the United States, Italy and Spain and covered acute and convalescent phases of COVID-19. Where available, HLA class I and class II types were obtained from metadata supplied by the sample provider rather than from assay-based typing. The repertoires were made available in a free public database intended to serve as a resource for research on the immune response to SARS-CoV-2. Subjects who had been exposed to COVID-19, were actively infected with it, or had recovered from it provided the deeply sampled blood TCRbeta repertoires that made up the dataset. The prospective study material was composed of cDNA or gDNA derived from T cells, B-cell-depleted T cells, or PBMCs. Sample metadata almost always included a de-identified subject ID, COVID-19 status, age in years and sex. Samples came from the ongoing ImmuneRACE study (first 160 participants) plus 1,254 subjects from 6 global collaborators.

Paper-wide results and their limitations: How much clinical and demographic metadata was included differed by source and by participant, and the metadata was provided uncurated.

The collaborating institutions used their own protocols to collect whole blood in K2EDTA tubes. Collaborator samples were shipped for TCRbeta analysis as frozen whole blood, isolated PBMCs, or DNA extracted from either sample type. Based on the germline V gene, the CDR1 and CDR2 sequences are SQVTM and ANQGSEA. From cysteine to phenylalanine, the CDR3 is 14 amino acids long. The DNA shown is the 42-base CDR3, in frame from base 1. V and J are trimmed by 8 bases and 6 bases, and the gene matches miss 11 bases of the junction. A note on this clone: The antigen it recognizes is unknown. No much larger clonotype is one base removed from it; base qualities were not supplied.

TCRbeta CDR3 regions were amplified from genomic DNA using the immunoSEQ Assay, a bias-controlled multiplex PCR. As for the original processing: The number of nucleated cells in each sample was estimated by amplification of reference gene primers within the assay. To quantify the absolute abundance of each unique TCRbeta CDR3 rearrangement, sequence reads were collapsed and filtered. For each sample, productive Simpson clonality was calculated as the square root of Simpson's diversity index over productive rearrangements. TCRdb holds this immuneACCESS table with in-frame rearrangements only. Some clones are missing; in checked studies, unresolved V genes explain under half, and the rest has no known cause. V, J and clone size reflect that table, while D and trimming were determined from the DNA. Present in this sample are around 36,000 clones, 83% of which were seen just once. Approximately 4% of the sample is in the top ten clones.

The chain joins TRBV29-1 to TRBJ1-5, and TRBD1 aligns with 9 junction nucleotides. What was sequenced was peripheral blood. The sequence derives from a man aged 45-65 years with acute or convalescent COVID-19. The CDR3: CSISTGGEGQPQHF. At the DNA level, the sequence is TGCAGCATATCCACAGGGGGCGAGGGTCAGCCCCAGCATTTT.